The clone carrying this T cell receptor beta chain was seen ten or more times. The antigen is not known. TCRdb recomputed calls from the 5' RACE reads with MiXCR, one row per CDR3 protein. Among roughly 580,000 distinct CDR3 sequences listed, about 20% were seen once. The length of the CDR3 is 12 residues. Between the trimmed V and J ends, which lost 0 bases and 10 bases, there was a span of 10 bases. In germline, CDR1 is LGHNA, CDR2 YSLEER. The sample belongs to a study of T-cell memory formation after mild COVID-19. Study-wide findings and caveats: Pre-infection memory already had some responding clones, implying cross-reactive memory joined. Clones contracting day 15 to 85 were balanced CD4/CD8; later expanders leaned CD4+. CD4+ contracting clones were mainly CM and EM; CD8+ ones, EMRA.

This sequence was found in an adult woman who had mild COVID-19 (a few samples of this study predate the infection). Cell type and time point are not known. The genes are TRBV4-3 and TRBJ2-7, with D possibly being TRBD1 or TRBD2 (6 bases each). The sample taken for sequencing was PBMCs or a T cell subset sorted from them (not recorded which). In nucleotides, the CDR3 is TGCGCCAGCAGCCAAGAAAGGGGGGCACAGTACTTC. This translates into CASSQERGAQYF.